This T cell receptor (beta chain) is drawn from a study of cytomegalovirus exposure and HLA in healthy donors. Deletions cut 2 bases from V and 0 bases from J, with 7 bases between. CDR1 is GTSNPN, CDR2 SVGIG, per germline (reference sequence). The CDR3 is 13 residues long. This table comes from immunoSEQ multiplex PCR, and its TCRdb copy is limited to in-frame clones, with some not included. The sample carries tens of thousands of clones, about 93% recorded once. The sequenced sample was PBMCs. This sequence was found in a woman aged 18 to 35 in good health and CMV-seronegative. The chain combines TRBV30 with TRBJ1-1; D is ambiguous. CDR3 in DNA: TGTGCCTGGAGTTTGAGGATGAACACTGAAGCTTTCTTT. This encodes CAWSLRMNTEAFF.